A single sample gave rise to the 15 T cell receptor beta chains below, sequenced in a study of T cells in Graves' hyperthyroidism and ophthalmopathy. RNA transcripts gave rise to amplified TCR beta CDR3 regions. The primer set for the first-round RT-PCR of the TCR CDR3 was HTBI. MiXCR, run by TCRdb on the multiplex PCR reads, gives a single entry per CDR3 protein. This sample has fewer than 900,000 distinct CDR3 sequences, with less than 20% found just once. The sample taken for sequencing was blood. These TCRs come from a man aged 18-30 years with Graves' hyperthyroidism.

This clonotype came up many times. The chain employs TRBV29-1 and TRBJ2-5; 8 nucleotides agree with TRBD2. CDR1 is SQVTM and CDR2 is ANQGSEA in the germline V gene. V trimming: 7 bases; J trimming: 5 bases; junction bases outside the gene matches: 12. This CDR3 has 14 residues. CDR3 in amino acids: CSGGSGRSGETQYF. The CDR3 region has the DNA TGCAGCGGGGGGAGCGGGAGATCCGGTGAGACCCAGTACTTC.

The chain has TRBV28 and TRBJ1-4; no reliable D call. This CDR3 has 13 residues. Trimming took off 8 bases at V and 5 bases at J, with 12 bases between the two ends. Germline CDR1 and CDR2: MDHEN and SYDVKM. The DNA of the CDR3 is TGTGCCAGCGCCACCCGCATGAATGAAAAACTGTTTTTT. Translation: CASATRMNEKLFF.

The rearrangement links TRBV29-1 to TRBJ2-5; unclear D gene. CDR3 size: 12 residues. Trimming pared 5 bases from V and 2 bases from J, leaving 9 bases between. CDR1 and CDR2 from the germline V gene are SQVTM and ANQGSEA. CDR3 bases: TGCAGCGTTTTTTCCCAGCAAGAGACCCAGTACTTC. This codes for CSVFSQQETQYF. The full variable domain, with the rest looked up from reference TRBV29-1 and TRBJ2-5, is SAVISQKPSRDICQRGTSLTIQCQVDSQVTMMFWYRQQPGQSLTLIATANQGSEATYESGFVIDKFPISRPNLTFSTLTVSNMSPEDSSIYLCSVFSQQETQYFGPGTRLLVL.

This clonotype occurred a few times. The chain combines TRBV2 with TRBJ2-1, with a weak D call TRBD1 (5 bases). The CDR3 loop spans 16 amino acids. Germline V CDR1 and CDR2: SNHLY, FYNNEI. V was shortened by 3 bases and J by 2 bases, with 14 bases between the two germline ends. This chain's CDR3 is CASSDVQGITYNEQFF. CDR3 in DNA: TGTGCCAGCAGTGATGTGCAGGGTATAACCTACAATGAGCAGTTCTTC.

This sequence joins TRBV29-1 and TRBJ2-1, with 11 bases identical to TRBD2. CDR3 size: 15 residues. CDR1 and CDR2 from the germline V gene are SQVTM and ANQGSEA. The V segment lost 0 bases and the J segment 6 bases; nucleotides outside the gene matches: 4. Here the CDR3 reads CSVEDLAGGPNEQFF. The CDR3 region has the DNA TGCAGCGTTGAAGATCTAGCGGGAGGTCCCAATGAGCAGTTCTTC.

This clonotype was seen at least ten times. The V and J genes are TRBV2 and TRBJ1-5; D is uncertain. The germline V and J ends were trimmed by 1 base and 7 bases, with 5 bases remaining between them. In germline, CDR1 is SNHLY, CDR2 FYNNEI. This CDR3 region has 12 residues. CDR3 in amino acids: CASSEGWQPQHF. The CDR3 DNA follows: TGTGCCAGCAGTGAAGGGTGGCAGCCCCAGCATTTT.

The table lists this clonotype with many counts. The J gene is TRBJ2-3, the V gene TRBV3-1; no clear D gene. The CDR3 runs 15 residues. Trimming pared 2 bases from V and 2 bases from J, leaving 11 bases between. Germline assignment: CDR1 LGHDT and CDR2 YNNKEL (reference sequence). CDR3 nucleotides: TGTGCCAGCAGCCAAATAGGAGCCATCACAGATACGCAGTATTTT. Protein sequence: CASSQIGAITDTQYF.

This clonotype was counted between two and nine times. The rearrangement links TRBV25-1 to TRBJ2-5; D is undetermined. In germline, CDR1 is MGHDK, CDR2 SYGVNS. This CDR3 comprises 15 residues. The germline V and J ends were trimmed by 2 bases and 1 base, with 11 bases remaining between them. CDR3 region: CASSEGQAPQETQYF. CDR3 nucleotide sequence: TGTGCCAGCAGTGAAGGGCAGGCTCCCCAAGAGACCCAGTACTTC.

This clonotype was seen repeatedly, ten times or more. The gene calls are TRBV20-1 and TRBJ2-1; D may match TRBD1 or TRBD2 (5 bases each). Germline loops: CDR1 DFQATT, CDR2 SNEGSKA (reference sequence). Trimming took off 0 bases at V and 8 bases at J, with 11 bases between the two ends. The CDR3 contains 13 residues. The CDR3 loop is CSAREGRKDEQFF. For the CDR3, the DNA is TGCAGTGCTAGAGAGGGACGAAAGGATGAGCAGTTCTTC.

This clonotype was seen many times. The CDR3, as DNA: TGTGCCAGCTGCGGGACCGGAAACATTCAGTACTTC. It specifies CASCGTGNIQYF. The V call is TRBV28, the J call TRBJ2-4; maybe TRBD2 (6 bases). Germline V gives CDR1 MDHEN, CDR2 SYDVKM. V was clipped by 8 bases and J by 6 bases, with 11 bases between them. This CDR3 comprises 12 residues. Full variable domain (remainder filled in from reference TRBV28 and TRBJ2-4): DVKVTQSSRYLVKRTGEKVFLECVQDMDHENMFWYRQDPGLGLRLIYFSYDVKMKEKGDIPEGYSVSREKKERFSLILESASTNQTSMYLCASCGTGNIQYFGAGTRLSVL.

Only a few counts were recorded for this clonotype. The V and J genes are TRBV5-1 and TRBJ2-3; 11 positions match TRBD2. The CDR3 runs to 15 residues. Germline V gene sequence: CDR1 SGHRS, CDR2 YFSETQ. V was clipped by 4 bases and J by 6 bases; unmatched bases: 7. The CDR3 sequence: CASSQGTSGEDTQYF. The CDR3 bases are TGCGCCAGCAGCCAAGGGACTAGCGGAGAGGATACGCAGTATTTT.

A few counts support this clonotype. The genes are TRBV30 and TRBJ2-4; unclear D gene. Between the trimmed V and J ends, which lost 0 bases and 3 bases, there was a span of 18 bases. Germline V CDR1 and CDR2: GTSNPN, SVGIG (reference sequence). This CDR3 has 17 residues. CDR3 DNA: TGTGCCTGGAGTGTCGGACGGGCTTTGGGTGTCAAAAACATTCAGTACTTC. It specifies CAWSVGRALGVKNIQYF.

This clonotype turned up a few times. This chain joins TRBV20-1 and TRBJ1-2; TRBD1 agrees at 7 bases. Germline trimming cut 5 bases from V and 6 bases from J; bases unmatched to any gene: 9. The germline V gene encodes CDR1 DFQATT and CDR2 SNEGSKA (reference sequence). The CDR3 has 13 residues. The DNA for the CDR3 is TGCAGTGCTTCCCGACAGGGAAATAATGGCTACACCTTC. It codes for CSASRQGNNGYTF.

The genes are TRBV5-1 and TRBJ2-6; tentative D call: TRBD2 (5 bases). V gave up 4 bases and J gave up 10 bases, with 15 bases separating them. The germline CDR1 and CDR2 sequences are SGHRS and YFSETQ. The CDR3 has 14 amino acids. CDR3 protein: CASSGGRLPNVLTF. CDR3 sequence (DNA): TGCGCCAGCAGCGGAGGACGTCTTCCAAACGTCCTGACTTTC.

In this sample, this clonotype turned up many times. The rearrangement links TRBV20-1 to TRBJ2-1, with D possibly matching TRBD2 (6 bases). The V gene's germline CDR1 is DFQATT and CDR2 SNEGSKA (reference sequence). Trimming shortened V by 0 bases and J by 4 bases, and 16 bases separated the two germline ends. This CDR3 spans 16 amino acids. The DNA for the CDR3 is TGCAGTGCTAGAGATCAGCGGGCGGGGAGGTACAATGAGCAGTTCTTC. This codes for CSARDQRAGRYNEQFF.